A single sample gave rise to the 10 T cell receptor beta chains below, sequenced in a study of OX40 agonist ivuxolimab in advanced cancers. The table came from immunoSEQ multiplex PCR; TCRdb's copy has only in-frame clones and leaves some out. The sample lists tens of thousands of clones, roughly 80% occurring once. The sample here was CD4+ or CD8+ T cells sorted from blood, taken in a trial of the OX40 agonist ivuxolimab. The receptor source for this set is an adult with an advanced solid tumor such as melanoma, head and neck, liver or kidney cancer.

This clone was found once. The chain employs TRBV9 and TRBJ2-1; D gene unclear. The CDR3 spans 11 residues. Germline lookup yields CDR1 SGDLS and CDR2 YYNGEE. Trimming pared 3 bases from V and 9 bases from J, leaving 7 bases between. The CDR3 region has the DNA TGTGCCAGCAGCGCTAGGGTTGAGCAGTTCTTC. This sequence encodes CASSARVEQFF.

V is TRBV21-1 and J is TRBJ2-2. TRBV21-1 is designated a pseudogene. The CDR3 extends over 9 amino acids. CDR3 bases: TGTGCCCCGCACGGGGAGCTGTTTTTT. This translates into CAPHGELFF.

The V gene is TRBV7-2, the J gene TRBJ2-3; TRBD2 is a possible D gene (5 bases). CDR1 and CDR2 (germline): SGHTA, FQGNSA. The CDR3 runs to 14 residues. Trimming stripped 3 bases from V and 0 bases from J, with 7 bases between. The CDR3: CASSFGGSTDTQYF. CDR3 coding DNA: TGTGCCAGCAGCTTCGGCGGGAGCACAGATACGCAGTATTTT. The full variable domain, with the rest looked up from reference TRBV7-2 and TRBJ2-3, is GAGVSQSPSNKVTEKGKDVELRCDPISGHTALYWYRQSLGQGLEFLIYFQGNSAPDKSGLPSDRFSAERTGGSVSTLTIQRTQQEDSAVYLCASSFGGSTDTQYFGPGTRLTVL.

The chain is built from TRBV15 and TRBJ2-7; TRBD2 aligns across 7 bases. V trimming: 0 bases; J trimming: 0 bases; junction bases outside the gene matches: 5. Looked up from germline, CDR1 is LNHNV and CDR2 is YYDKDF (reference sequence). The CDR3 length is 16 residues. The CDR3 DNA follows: TGTGCCACCAGCAGAGAGCCCGGGGGGAGCTCCTACGAGCAGTACGTC. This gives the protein CATSREPGGSSYEQYV.

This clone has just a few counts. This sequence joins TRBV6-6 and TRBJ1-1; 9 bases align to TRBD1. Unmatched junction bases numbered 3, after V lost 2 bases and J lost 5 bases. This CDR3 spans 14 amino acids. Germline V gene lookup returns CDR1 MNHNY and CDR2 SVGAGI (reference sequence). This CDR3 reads CASSYEDRGTEAFF. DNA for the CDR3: TGTGCCAGCAGTTACGAGGACAGGGGAACTGAAGCTTTCTTT.

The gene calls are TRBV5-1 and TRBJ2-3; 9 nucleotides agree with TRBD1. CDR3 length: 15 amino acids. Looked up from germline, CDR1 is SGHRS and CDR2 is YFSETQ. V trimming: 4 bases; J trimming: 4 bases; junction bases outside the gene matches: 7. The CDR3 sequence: CASSPGTGYADTQYF. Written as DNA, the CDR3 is TGCGCCAGCAGCCCCGGGACAGGGTACGCAGATACGCAGTATTTT.

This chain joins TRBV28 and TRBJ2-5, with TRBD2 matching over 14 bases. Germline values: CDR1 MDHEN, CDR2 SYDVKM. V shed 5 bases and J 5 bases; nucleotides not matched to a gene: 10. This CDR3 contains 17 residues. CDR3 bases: TGTGCCAGCAGTCCCAGACTAGCGGGGGGGATTAGGGAGACCCAGTACTTC. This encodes CASSPRLAGGIRETQYF.

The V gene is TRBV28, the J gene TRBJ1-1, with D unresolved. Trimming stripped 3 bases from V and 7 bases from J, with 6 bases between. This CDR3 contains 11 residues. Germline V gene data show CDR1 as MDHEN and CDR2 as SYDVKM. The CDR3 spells CASSFSIEAFF. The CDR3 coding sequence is TGTGCCAGCAGTTTCTCTATTGAAGCTTTCTTT.

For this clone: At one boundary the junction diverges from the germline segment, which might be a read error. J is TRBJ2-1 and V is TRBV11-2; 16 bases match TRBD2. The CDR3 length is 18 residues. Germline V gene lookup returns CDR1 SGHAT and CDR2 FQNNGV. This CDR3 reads CASSPGTSGRAGYSEQFF. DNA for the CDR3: TGTGCCAGCAGCCCCGGGACTAGCGGGAGGGCCGGTTACAGTGAGCAGTTCTTC.

The CDR3 nucleotides are TGTGCCAGCAGCTTGGAACAGAGGATTGAAGCTTTCTTT. It is translated as CASSLEQRIEAFF. This chain connects TRBV5-6 to TRBJ1-1; D is unclear. Trimming left V 0 bases short and J 7 bases short, with 10 bases between. Germline V gene sequence: CDR1 SGHDT, CDR2 YYEEEE. This CDR3 comprises 13 residues.